The 21 T cell receptor beta chains given below trace back to one sample, sequenced in a study of cytomegalovirus exposure and HLA in healthy donors. Primers included in the PCR were 60 Vbeta and 13 Jbeta primers. Sequencing was performed with immunoSEQ multiplex PCR; in TCRdb, only in-frame clones are kept and a portion is missing. Among over 75,000 clones listed, roughly 85% were seen once. Sequencing input: PBMCs. These receptors came from a female donor in good health and CMV-seronegative.

This clone is a singleton in its sample. The V call is TRBV6-1, the J call TRBJ2-1, with TRBD2 matching 8 bases. Trimming at V came to 1 base and at J to 8 bases, leaving 7 bases not matched to a gene. Germline V lookup: CDR1 MNHNS, CDR2 SASEGT. There are 15 residues in the CDR3. CDR3 in DNA: TGTGCCAGCAGTGAAGGGGCGGGAGGCGATGATGAGCAGTTCTTC. Translating it yields CASSEGAGGDDEQFF.

The V call is TRBV7-2, the J call TRBJ1-2, with 11 nucleotides matching TRBD1. The CDR3 sequence is 13 residues long. V lost 3 bases to trimming and J lost 8 bases; unmatched junction nucleotides: 2. CDR1 is SGHTA and CDR2 is FQGNSA in the germline V gene. CDR3: CASSLGQGEGYTF. The CDR3 DNA sequence: TGTGCCAGCAGCTTGGGACAGGGGGAAGGCTACACCTTC.

The chain combines TRBV5-1 with TRBJ1-2, with a tentative D call TRBD1 (5 bases). Germline CDR1 reads SGHRS; CDR2 reads YFSETQ. V was trimmed by 0 bases and J by 2 bases, leaving 11 bases between them. The CDR3 covers 15 residues. The CDR3 sequence is CASSLGVTANYGYTF. As DNA, the CDR3 is TGCGCCAGCAGCTTGGGAGTGACAGCCAACTATGGCTACACCTTC.

This chain uses TRBV5-1 with TRBJ2-2; TRBD2 agrees at 7 bases. Germline values: CDR1 SGHRS, CDR2 YFSETQ. V shed 0 bases, J shed 9 bases, and the junction held 5 bases outside the gene matches. This CDR3 is built from 14 residues. CDR3 region: CASSLDQSGRELFF. The CDR3 nucleotides read TGCGCCAGCAGCTTGGATCAAAGCGGGAGGGAGCTGTTTTTT.

The chain is built from TRBV28 and TRBJ1-3, with 7 bases fitting TRBD1. Unmatched junction bases numbered 7, after V lost 5 bases and J lost 3 bases. CDR1 MDHEN and CDR2 SYDVKM come from the germline V gene. CDR3 length: 15 amino acids. The CDR3 DNA is TGTGCCAGCAGTACGACAGGGCTCGGTGGAAACACCATATATTTT. This sequence encodes CASSTTGLGGNTIYF. Supplemented by reference TRBV28 and TRBJ1-3, the full variable domain reads DVKVTQSSRYLVKRTGEKVFLECVQDMDHENMFWYRQDPGLGLRLIYFSYDVKMKEKGDIPEGYSVSREKKERFSLILESASTNQTSMYLCASSTTGLGGNTIYFGEGSWLTVV.

This chain uses TRBV5-1 with TRBJ1-3; tentative D call: TRBD1 (5 bases). V shed 4 bases and J shed 0 bases, with 5 bases lying between them. In germline, CDR1 is SGHRS, CDR2 YFSETQ. The CDR3 has 13 amino acids. The CDR3 coding sequence is TGCGCCAGCAGCGGGGCCTCTGGAAACACCATATATTTT. It translates to CASSGASGNTIYF.

This clone was observed a few times. V is TRBV5-4 and J is TRBJ2-1; D not resolved. Germline CDR1 reads SGHNT; CDR2 reads YYREEE (reference sequence). V lost 5 bases and J 0 bases, leaving 15 bases between the germline ends. The CDR3 consists of 16 residues. The CDR3 DNA follows: TGTGCCAGCAGTTCTAGGAGCCCAAGCTCCTACAATGAGCAGTTCTTC. Its translation: CASSSRSPSSYNEQFF.

This rearrangement joins TRBV4-1 to TRBJ2-1; 10 bases are shared with TRBD1. The germline V gene encodes CDR1 MGHRA and CDR2 YSYEKL. The CDR3 contains 15 residues. Losses at the gene ends were 4 bases for V and 3 bases for J; bases not matched to a gene: 3. CDR3 in DNA: TGCGCCAGCAGCCTGCGGGACAGGGGCTACAATGAGCAGTTCTTC. This sequence encodes CASSLRDRGYNEQFF.

This clone was found once. The chain recombines TRBV14 with TRBJ1-2, with D hard to call. This CDR3 region has 14 residues. CDR1 is SGHDN, CDR2 FVKESK, per germline. V lost 3 bases and J 8 bases, leaving 16 bases between the germline ends. This CDR3 reads CASSHRGGVWGYTF. The CDR3 region has the DNA TGTGCCAGCAGCCACCGAGGCGGTGTTTGGGGCTACACCTTC.

The V gene is TRBV10-3, the J gene TRBJ2-2, with TRBD2 matching over 12 bases. With 1 base clipped from V and 0 bases from J, the junction kept 3 bases outside the gene matches. CDR3 length equals 18 residues. Germline V gene data show CDR1 as ENHRY and CDR2 as SYGVKD. CDR3 in amino acids: CAISEWASGGANTGELFF. Written as DNA, the CDR3 is TGTGCCATCAGTGAGTGGGCTAGCGGGGGGGCGAACACCGGGGAGCTGTTTTTT.

There are a few counts of this clone. This chain links TRBV4-3 with TRBJ1-5; D gene ambiguous. CDR1 is LGHNA and CDR2 is YSLEER in the germline V gene. V was trimmed by 0 bases and J by 4 bases, leaving 10 bases between them. This CDR3 has 15 amino acids. The CDR3 region has the DNA TGCGCCAGCAGCCAAGATCCGGCGGCGAATCAGCCCCAGCATTTT. As protein: CASSQDPAANQPQHF.

The chain links TRBV5-4 to TRBJ1-2, with D unresolved. CDR1 is SGHNT and CDR2 is YYREEE in the germline V gene (reference sequence). The CDR3 has 13 amino acids. V lost 2 bases to trimming and J lost 3 bases, with 8 bases between them. CDR3 coding DNA: TGTGCCAGCAGCTTCAACGGTGACTATGGCTACACCTTC. Translated, it gives CASSFNGDYGYTF. Based on the CDR3 plus reference TRBV5-4 and TRBJ1-2, the full variable domain is ETGVTQSPTHLIKTRGQQVTLRCSSQSGHNTVSWYQQALGQGPQFIFQYYREEENGRGNFPPRFSGLQFPNYSSELNVNALELDDSALYLCASSFNGDYGYTFGSGTRLTVV.

The chain employs TRBV28 and TRBJ1-2; D not certain. CDR1 and CDR2 (germline): MDHEN, SYDVKM. Deletions cut 5 bases from V and 2 bases from J, with 18 bases between. CDR3 length: 16 residues. The CDR3 reads CASSPAAEWVNYGYTF. The DNA for the CDR3 is TGTGCCAGCAGTCCGGCTGCGGAATGGGTCAACTATGGCTACACCTTC.

By its share, this clone is medium-sized. The chain employs TRBV5-6 and TRBJ2-1; perhaps TRBD2 as D (6 bases). The V and J ends lost 4 bases and 0 bases respectively, with 11 bases between them. The CDR3 spans 15 residues. CDR1 and CDR2 (germline): SGHDT, YYEEEE. This CDR3 reads CASSRRGGSYNEQFF. In nucleotides, the CDR3 is TGTGCCAGCAGCCGGCGGGGAGGCTCCTACAATGAGCAGTTCTTC.

This clone was recorded a few times. V usage is TRBV30 and J usage is TRBJ1-4; possibly TRBD1 for D (5 bases). From germline, CDR1 is GTSNPN and CDR2 SVGIG (reference sequence). The CDR3 runs 14 residues. V dropped 2 bases and J dropped 8 bases, with 15 bases sitting between them. The CDR3 here is CAWSRAGNGEKLFF. The CDR3 nucleotides are TGTGCCTGGAGTAGGGCAGGGAATGGAGAAAAACTGTTTTTT. The full variable domain, rest sourced from reference TRBV30 and TRBJ1-4, is SQTIHQWPATLVQPVGSPLSLECTVEGTSNPNLYWYRQAAGRGLQLLFYSVGIGQISSEVPQNLSASRPQDRQFILSSKKLLLSDSGFYLCAWSRAGNGEKLFFGSGTQLSVL.

The rearrangement uses TRBV7-2 and TRBJ1-3; 7 bases agree with TRBD1. The CDR3 contains 16 residues. Looked up from germline, CDR1 is SGHTA and CDR2 is FQGNSA. Losses at the gene ends were 5 bases for V and 1 base for J; bases not matched to a gene: 8. The CDR3 bases are TGTGCCAGCAGCCCGAGACAGGGAGTTTCTGGAAACACCATATATTTT. Translated, it gives CASSPRQGVSGNTIYF.

The gene calls are TRBV19 and TRBJ1-2, with 7 bases matching TRBD1. The CDR3 extends over 16 amino acids. Per germline, CDR1 LNHDA and CDR2 SQIVND (reference sequence). With V trimmed by 3 bases and J by 0 bases, 7 bases remained unmatched. CDR3 region: CASSIGSGTANYGYTF. CDR3 DNA sequence: TGTGCCAGTAGTATCGGTTCCGGGACAGCTAACTATGGCTACACCTTC.

CDR3 sequence reads: CASGFAGGMISGVNTEAFF. As DNA, the CDR3 is TGTGCTAGTGGTTTCGCAGGGGGCATGATCAGCGGAGTGAACACTGAAGCTTTCTTT. The J gene is TRBJ1-1, the V gene TRBV12-5; 8 bases agree with TRBD1. The germline V gene encodes CDR1 LGHNT and CDR2 FRNRAP. This CDR3 region has 19 residues. J gave up 0 bases and V 3 bases, and 15 bases lay outside the gene matches.

The V and J genes are TRBV5-4 and TRBJ1-2; 7 positions agree with TRBD1. The CDR3 is 15 amino acids. With 2 bases clipped from V and 4 bases from J, the junction kept 8 bases outside the gene matches. Germline V gene data show CDR1 as SGHNT and CDR2 as YYREEE (reference sequence). The DNA of the CDR3 is TGTGCCAGCAGCTTATACCAGACAGGGCTCTATGGCTACACCTTC. Its protein product is CASSLYQTGLYGYTF.

A few counts support this clone. The chain carries TRBV6-1 and TRBJ2-7; D is perhaps TRBD1 (6 bases). The CDR3 is 12 residues long. V was shortened by 8 bases and J by 2 bases, with 10 bases between the two germline ends. Germline CDR1 reads MNHNS; CDR2 reads SASEGT. The CDR3 bases are TGTGCCAGCCACAGGGATACCTACGAGCAGTACTTC. It encodes CASHRDTYEQYF.

This chain connects TRBV7-9 to TRBJ1-6; D is unresolved. This CDR3 has 13 residues. The V gene lost 3 bases and the J gene lost 7 bases, with 7 bases spanning the gap. Germline V gene lookup returns CDR1 SEHNR and CDR2 FQNEAQ (reference sequence). In nucleotides, the CDR3 is TGTGCCAGCAGCTTGAGGATCAATTCACCCCTCCACTTT. The encoded protein is CASSLRINSPLHF.